This T cell receptor (beta chain) was obtained from a study of Ad26.COV2.S vaccination and SARS-CoV-2 variants. Germline trimming cut 0 bases from V and 7 bases from J; bases unmatched to any gene: 5. The CDR3 loop spans 14 amino acids. The germline CDR1 and CDR2 sequences are SGHRS and YFSETQ. Treatment defined: about 20 received Ad26.COV2.S at low or high dose, single or two shots; about 5 received placebo; per-sample allocation not given. After the first vaccine or placebo injection, samples were drawn on day 63. Assay used: immunoSEQ multiplex PCR; TCRdb lists only in-frame clones, some missing. Counted here are some 420,000 clones, around 87% occurring once; the ten biggest clones make up roughly 4%.

The chain employs TRBV5-1 and TRBJ1-2; 8 bases match TRBD1. The TCR sequence derives from a person aged 18-65 years who received the Ad26.COV2.S COVID-19 vaccine or a placebo. This specimen was peripheral blood, taken in a trial of Ad26.COV2.S vaccine versus placebo. In nucleotides, the CDR3 is TGCGCCAGCAGCTTGGAGGCAGGGGGCTTTGGCTACACCTTC. It encodes CASSLEAGGFGYTF.